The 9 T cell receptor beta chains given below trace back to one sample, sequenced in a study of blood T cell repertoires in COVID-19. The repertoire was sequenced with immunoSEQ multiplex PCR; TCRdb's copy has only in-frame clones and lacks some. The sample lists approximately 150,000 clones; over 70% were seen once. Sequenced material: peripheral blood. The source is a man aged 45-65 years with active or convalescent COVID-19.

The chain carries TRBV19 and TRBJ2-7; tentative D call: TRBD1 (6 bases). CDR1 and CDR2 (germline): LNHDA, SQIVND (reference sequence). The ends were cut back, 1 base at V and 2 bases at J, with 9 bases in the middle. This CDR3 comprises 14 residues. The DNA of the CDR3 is TGTGCCAGTAGTATAGTGGGGGCGACCTACGAGCAGTACTTC. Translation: CASSIVGATYEQYF.

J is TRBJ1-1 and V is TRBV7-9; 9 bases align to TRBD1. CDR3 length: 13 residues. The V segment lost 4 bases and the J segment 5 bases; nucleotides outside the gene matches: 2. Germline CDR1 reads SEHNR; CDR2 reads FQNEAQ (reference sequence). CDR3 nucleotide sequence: TGTGCCAGCAGCTCCGACAGGGGGACTGAAGCTTTCTTT. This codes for CASSSDRGTEAFF.

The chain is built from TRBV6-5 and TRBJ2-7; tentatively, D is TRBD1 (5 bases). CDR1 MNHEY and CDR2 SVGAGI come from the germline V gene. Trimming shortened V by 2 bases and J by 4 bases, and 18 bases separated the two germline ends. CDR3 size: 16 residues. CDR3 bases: TGTGCCAGCAGTTACAAGGGGTCTCTGGGTGGGTACGAGCAGTACTTC. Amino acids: CASSYKGSLGGYEQYF.

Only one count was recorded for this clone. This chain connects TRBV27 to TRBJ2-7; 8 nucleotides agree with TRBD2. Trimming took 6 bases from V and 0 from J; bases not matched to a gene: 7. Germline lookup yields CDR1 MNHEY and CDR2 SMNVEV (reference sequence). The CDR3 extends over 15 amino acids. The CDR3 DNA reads TGTGCCAGCAGCCGCCTAGCGGGCCCCTCCTACGAGCAGTACTTC. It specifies CASSRLAGPSYEQYF.

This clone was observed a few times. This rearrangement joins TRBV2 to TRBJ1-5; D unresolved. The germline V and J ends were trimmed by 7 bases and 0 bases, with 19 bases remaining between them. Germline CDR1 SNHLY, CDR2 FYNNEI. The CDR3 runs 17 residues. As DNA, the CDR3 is TGTGCCAGCACCCAGGCCCGGGGTAGGGATAGCAATCAGCCCCAGCATTTT. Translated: CASTQARGRDSNQPQHF.

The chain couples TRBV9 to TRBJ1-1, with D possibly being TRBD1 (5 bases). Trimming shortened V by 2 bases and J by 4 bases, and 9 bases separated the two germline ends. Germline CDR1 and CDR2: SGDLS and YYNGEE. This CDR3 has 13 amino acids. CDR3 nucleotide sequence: TGTGCCAGCAGCGTGGGGCGCGGCACTGAAGCTTTCTTT. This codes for CASSVGRGTEAFF.

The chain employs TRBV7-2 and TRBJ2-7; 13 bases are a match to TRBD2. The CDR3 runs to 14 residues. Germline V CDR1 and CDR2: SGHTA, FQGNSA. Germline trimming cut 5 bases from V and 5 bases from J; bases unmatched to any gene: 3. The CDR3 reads CASSRTSGRNEQYF. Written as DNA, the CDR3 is TGTGCCAGCAGCAGGACTAGCGGGAGAAACGAGCAGTACTTC. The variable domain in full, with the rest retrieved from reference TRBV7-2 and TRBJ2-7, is GAGVSQSPSNKVTEKGKDVELRCDPISGHTALYWYRQSLGQGLEFLIYFQGNSAPDKSGLPSDRFSAERTGGSVSTLTIQRTQQEDSAVYLCASSRTSGRNEQYFGPGTRLTVT.

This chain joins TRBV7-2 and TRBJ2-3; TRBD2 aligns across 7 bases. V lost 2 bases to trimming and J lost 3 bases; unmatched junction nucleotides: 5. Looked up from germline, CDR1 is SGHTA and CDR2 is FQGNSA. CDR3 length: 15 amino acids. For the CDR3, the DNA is TGTGCCAGCAGCTTAAACGGGGGAGGGACAGATACGCAGTATTTT. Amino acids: CASSLNGGGTDTQYF.

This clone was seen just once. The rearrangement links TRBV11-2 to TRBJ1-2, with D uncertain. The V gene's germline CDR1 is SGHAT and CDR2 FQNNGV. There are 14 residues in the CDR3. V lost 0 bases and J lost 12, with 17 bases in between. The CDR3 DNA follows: TGTGCCAGCAGCTTAGATCGGTCGGGGAACCTAAACACCTTC. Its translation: CASSLDRSGNLNTF.